This TCR beta chain derives from a study of beta chain features in type 1 diabetes. Expressed TCRB transcripts got sequenced, as all isolated RNA was reverse transcribed. Clones were read by immunoSEQ multiplex PCR, and TCRdb kept only the in-frame ones, dropping some. Of about 150,000 clones in the sample, approximately 8.1% were seen once. Between the trimmed V and J ends, which lost 4 bases and 4 bases, there was a span of 11 bases. CDR1 is SGHDN, CDR2 FVKESK, per germline. CDR3 length: 14 residues. This TCR came from a man between 18 and 29 years old in good health. The chain links TRBV14 to TRBJ1-3; the D is unclear. The sample was central memory CD4+ T cells from blood. The CDR3 region has the DNA TGTGCCAGCAGCCCGGTTTTACAGGGAAACACCATATATTTT. Protein: CASSPVLQGNTIYF.